Listed below are T cell receptor beta chains from one sample, sequenced in a study of blood T cell repertoires in COVID-19. Profiled with immunoSEQ multiplex PCR; TCRdb holds only in-frame clones, not every one. In the table there are about 150,000 clones, roughly 82% of which are singletons. Sequencing used peripheral blood. The receptor source for this set is a human donor with acute or convalescent COVID-19. The donor label of this sample is uncertain. The CDR3 runs from the conserved cysteine through the conserved F or W. Each record gives: J gene, V gene, CDR3 protein.

TRBJ1-2 | TRBV29-1 | CSVGPDGYTF
TRBJ2-1 | TRBV6-5 | CASSYKAVYNEQFF
TRBJ1-2 | TRBV3-1/TRBV3-2 | CASSQPRGYGYTF
TRBJ1-3 | TRBV19 | CASSIVARRSGNTIYF
TRBJ2-4 | TRBV20-1 | CSASKPNVAKNIQYF
TRBJ2-1 | TRBV3-1/TRBV3-2 | CASSQDRGREQFF
TRBJ1-1 | TRBV7-2 | CASRRETGTEAFF
TRBJ2-7 | TRBV7-9 | CASSLGFGTAYEQYF
TRBJ2-2 | TRBV5-8 | CASSLGTRSTGELFF
TRBJ1-2 | TRBV19 | CASTGGSAYGYTF
TRBJ1-3 | TRBV30 | CAWGLGQGMGNTIYF
TRBJ1-1 | TRBV29-1 | CSVGWDTNTEAFF
TRBJ1-6 | TRBV6-5 | CASTGQSLGSPLHF
TRBJ1-5 | TRBV28 | CASNSGGDSNQPQHF
TRBJ2-1 | TRBV15 | CATSLPGTYNEQFF
TRBJ1-5 | TRBV6-2/TRBV6-3 | CASSYDGGYQPQHF
TRBJ1-2 | TRBV4-1 | CASSQSEGYGYTF
TRBJ2-3 | TRBV5-1 | CASSSRQTDTQYF
TRBJ2-1 | TRBV5-1 | CASSFTIGQGANEQFF
TRBJ1-2 | TRBV5-4 | CASSLESPGGYTF
TRBJ2-4 | TRBV3-1/TRBV3-2 | CASSQARGIQYF
TRBJ2-3 | TRBV27 | CASSSLPTSGYTDTQYF
TRBJ2-7 | TRBV5-1 | CASSLDTGEQYF
TRBJ1-2 | TRBV6-5 | CATSISGNYGYTF
TRBJ2-1 | TRBV5-1 | CATERGGGNYNEQFF
TRBJ1-1 | TRBV2 | CASSSLIDSEAFF
TRBJ1-1 | TRBV5-1 | CASSLRGRFSGNLDTEAFF
TRBJ1-6 | TRBV7-9 | CASSLETGNSPLHF
TRBJ1-4 | TRBV5-4 | CASSALPSANEKLFF
TRBJ2-3 | TRBV30 | CAWSPPMTSTDTQYF
TRBJ2-7 | TRBV18 | CASSPMTGSPNYEQYF
TRBJ1-2 | TRBV10-3 | CATRDFERSLYGYTF
TRBJ1-4 | TRBV15 | CATSRSGDRKENEKLFF
TRBJ1-2 | TRBV5-1 | CASSPRQAGLYGYTF
TRBJ1-5 | TRBV5-5 | CASSTGQSNQPQHF
TRBJ1-2 | TRBV19 | CASSTTGNGYTF
TRBJ2-7 | TRBV2 | CASSSDSYEQYF
TRBJ1-2 | TRBV19 | CASSRGQYYGYTF
TRBJ2-1 | TRBV11-2 | CASRSTSGPRANYNEQFF
TRBJ2-2 | TRBV12-5 | CASARDRGLDTGELFF
TRBJ2-5 | TRBV28 | CASSSPRGGRKTQYF